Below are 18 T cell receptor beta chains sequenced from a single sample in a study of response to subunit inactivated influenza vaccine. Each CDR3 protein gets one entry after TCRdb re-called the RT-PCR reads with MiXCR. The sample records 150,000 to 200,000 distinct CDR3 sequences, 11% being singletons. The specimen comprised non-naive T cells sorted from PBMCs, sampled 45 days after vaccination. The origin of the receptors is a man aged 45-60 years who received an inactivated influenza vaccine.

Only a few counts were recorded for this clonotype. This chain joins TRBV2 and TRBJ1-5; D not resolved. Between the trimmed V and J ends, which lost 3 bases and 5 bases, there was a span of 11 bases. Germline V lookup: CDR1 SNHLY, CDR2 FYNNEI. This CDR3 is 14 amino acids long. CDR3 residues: CASSDPGWHQPQHF. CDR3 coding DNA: TGTGCCAGCAGTGACCCCGGGTGGCATCAGCCCCAGCATTTT.

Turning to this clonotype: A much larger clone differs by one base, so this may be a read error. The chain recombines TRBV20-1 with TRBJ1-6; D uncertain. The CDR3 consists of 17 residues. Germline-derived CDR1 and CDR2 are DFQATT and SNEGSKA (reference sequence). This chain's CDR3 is CCASTTLLAGPNSPLHF. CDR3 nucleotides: TGCTGTGCTAGTACGACATTACTTGCTGGGCCTAATTCACCCCTCCACTTT.

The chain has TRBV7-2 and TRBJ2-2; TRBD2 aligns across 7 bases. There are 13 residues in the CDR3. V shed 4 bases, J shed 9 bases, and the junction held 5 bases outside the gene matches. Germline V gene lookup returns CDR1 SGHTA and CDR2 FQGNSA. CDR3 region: CASSSTSSRELFF. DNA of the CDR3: TGTGCCAGCAGCTCGACTAGCTCCCGGGAGCTGTTTTTT.

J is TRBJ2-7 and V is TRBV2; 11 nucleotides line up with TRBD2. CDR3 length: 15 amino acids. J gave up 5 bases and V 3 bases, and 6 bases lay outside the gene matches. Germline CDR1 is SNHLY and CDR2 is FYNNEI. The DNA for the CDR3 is TGTGCCAGCAGTGACGTACTAGCGGGAGTCAACGAGCAGTACTTC. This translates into CASSDVLAGVNEQYF.

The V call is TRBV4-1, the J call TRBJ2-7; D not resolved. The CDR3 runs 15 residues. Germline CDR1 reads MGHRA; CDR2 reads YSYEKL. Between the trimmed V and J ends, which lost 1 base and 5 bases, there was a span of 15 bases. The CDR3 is CASSQGPGRRNEQYF. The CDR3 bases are TGCGCCAGCAGCCAAGGCCCAGGTCGGCGGAACGAGCAGTACTTC.

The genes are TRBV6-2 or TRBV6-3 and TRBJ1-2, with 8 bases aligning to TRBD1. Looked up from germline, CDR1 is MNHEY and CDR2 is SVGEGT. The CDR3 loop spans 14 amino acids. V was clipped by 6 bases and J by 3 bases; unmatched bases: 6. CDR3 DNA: TGTGCCAGCAGAACCGGGACAGGATACTATGGCTACACCTTC. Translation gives CASRTGTGYYGYTF.

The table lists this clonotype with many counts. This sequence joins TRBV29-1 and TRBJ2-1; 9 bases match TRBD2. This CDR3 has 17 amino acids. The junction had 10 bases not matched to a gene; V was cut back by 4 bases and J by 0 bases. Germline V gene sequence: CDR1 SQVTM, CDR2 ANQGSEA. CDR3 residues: CSVGGLASRSSYNEQFF. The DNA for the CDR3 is TGCAGCGTTGGGGGACTAGCTTCAAGGAGCTCCTACAATGAGCAGTTCTTC.

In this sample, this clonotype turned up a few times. CDR3 loop: CASSQGVAGGTEAFF. The DNA of the CDR3 is TGTGCCAGCAGTCAGGGTGTGGCAGGGGGCACTGAAGCTTTCTTT. The chain uses TRBV6-1 and TRBJ1-1, with TRBD1 matching 7 bases. J was trimmed by 4 bases and V by 5 bases; bases with no gene match: 10. Germline assignment: CDR1 MNHNS and CDR2 SASEGT. The CDR3 is 15 amino acids.

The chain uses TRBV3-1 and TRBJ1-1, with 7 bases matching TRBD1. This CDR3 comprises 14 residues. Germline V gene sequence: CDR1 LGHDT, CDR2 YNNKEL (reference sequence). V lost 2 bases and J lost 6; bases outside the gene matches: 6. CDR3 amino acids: CASSQSGGLAEAFF. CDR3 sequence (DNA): TGTGCCAGCAGCCAATCAGGGGGACTGGCTGAAGCTTTCTTT.

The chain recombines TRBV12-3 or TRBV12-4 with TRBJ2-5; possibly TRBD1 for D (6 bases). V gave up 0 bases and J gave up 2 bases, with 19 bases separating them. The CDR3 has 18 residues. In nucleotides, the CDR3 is TGTGCCAGCAGTTTAGCGAATGGTCTAGGGGGAAGGCAAGAGACCCAGTACTTC. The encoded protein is CASSLANGLGGRQETQYF.

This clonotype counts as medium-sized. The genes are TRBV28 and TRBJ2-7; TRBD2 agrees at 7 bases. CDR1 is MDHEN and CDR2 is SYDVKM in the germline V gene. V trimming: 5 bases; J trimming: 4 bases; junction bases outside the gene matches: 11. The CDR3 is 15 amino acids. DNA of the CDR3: TGTGCCAGCAGTACCCTTTGGCGGGAGAGTTACGAGCAGTACTTC. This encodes CASSTLWRESYEQYF.

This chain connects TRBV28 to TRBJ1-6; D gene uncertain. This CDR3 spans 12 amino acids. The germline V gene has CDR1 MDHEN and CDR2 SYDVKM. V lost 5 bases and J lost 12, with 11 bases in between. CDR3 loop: CASSVSGVPLHF. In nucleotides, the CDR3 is TGTGCCAGCAGTGTATCCGGGGTACCCCTCCACTTT.

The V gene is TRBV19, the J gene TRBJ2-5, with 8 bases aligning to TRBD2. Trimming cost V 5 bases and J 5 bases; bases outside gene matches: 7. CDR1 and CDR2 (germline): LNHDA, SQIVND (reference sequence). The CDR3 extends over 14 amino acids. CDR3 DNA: TGTGCCAGTAGTCGACTAGCGAAAACGGAGACCCAGTACTTC. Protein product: CASSRLAKTETQYF. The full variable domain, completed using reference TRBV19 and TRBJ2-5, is DGGITQSPKYLFRKEGQNVTLSCEQNLNHDAMYWYRQDPGQGLRLIYYSQIVNDFQKGDIAEGYSVSREKKESFPLTVTSAQKNPTAFYLCASSRLAKTETQYFGPGTRLLVL.

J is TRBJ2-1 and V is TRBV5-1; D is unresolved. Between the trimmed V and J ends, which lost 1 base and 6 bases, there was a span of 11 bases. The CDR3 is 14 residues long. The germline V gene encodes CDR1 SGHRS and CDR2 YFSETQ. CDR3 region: CASSLWGASNEQFF. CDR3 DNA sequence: TGCGCCAGCAGCTTGTGGGGTGCCTCCAATGAGCAGTTCTTC.

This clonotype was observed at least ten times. The CDR3 loop is CASSLAGSGYQPQHF. The CDR3 nucleotides read TGTGCCAGCAGCTTAGCAGGGTCAGGTTATCAGCCCCAGCATTTT. V is TRBV7-9 and J is TRBJ1-5, with D unclear. Germline V gene lookup returns CDR1 SEHNR and CDR2 FQNEAQ (reference sequence). V dropped 0 bases and J dropped 5 bases, with 11 bases sitting between them. The CDR3 runs 15 residues.

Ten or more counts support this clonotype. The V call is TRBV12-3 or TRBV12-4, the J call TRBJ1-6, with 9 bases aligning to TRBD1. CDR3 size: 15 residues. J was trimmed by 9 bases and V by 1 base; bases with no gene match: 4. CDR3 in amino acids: CASSLGGTGLSPLHF. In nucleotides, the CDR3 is TGTGCCAGCAGTTTAGGCGGGACAGGGCTTTCACCCCTCCACTTT.

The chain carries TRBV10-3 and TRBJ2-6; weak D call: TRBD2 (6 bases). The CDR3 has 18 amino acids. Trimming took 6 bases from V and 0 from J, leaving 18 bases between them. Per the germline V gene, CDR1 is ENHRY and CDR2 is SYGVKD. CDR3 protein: CAIRGGRKESSGANVLTF. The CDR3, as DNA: TGTGCCATCAGGGGAGGACGGAAGGAGAGCTCTGGGGCCAACGTCCTGACTTTC.

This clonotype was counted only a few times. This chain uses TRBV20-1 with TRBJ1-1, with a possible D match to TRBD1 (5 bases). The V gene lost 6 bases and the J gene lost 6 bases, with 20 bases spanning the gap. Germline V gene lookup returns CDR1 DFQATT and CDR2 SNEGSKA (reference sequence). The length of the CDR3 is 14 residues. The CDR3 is CSAQDGAGFAEAFF. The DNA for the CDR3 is TGCAGTGCACAAGACGGGGCGGGGTTCGCTGAAGCTTTCTTT.